This TCR beta chain was captured in a study of shared T cell receptors in the human thymus. The CDR3 sequence is 15 residues long. Per germline, CDR1 SEHNR and CDR2 FQNEAQ (reference sequence). V lost 5 bases to trimming and J lost 8 bases; unmatched junction nucleotides: 9. Sequencing was performed with immunoSEQ multiplex PCR; in TCRdb, only in-frame clones are kept and a portion is missing. This table has hundreds of thousands of clones, over 75% appearing once. This sample also belongs to another study, concerning human thymus T cells. That source notes: Thymus specimens were resections from corrective heart surgery. Related work found strong thymic repertoire overlap between unrelated individuals.

This sequence was found in a boy less than two years old with a congenital heart defect. The specimen was thymocytes. The chain combines TRBV7-9 with TRBJ2-4; TRBD1 agrees at 10 bases. Here the CDR3 DNA reads TGTGCCAGCAGCCCCTCGACAGGGGGCAGGGACATTCAGTACTTC. Translated, it gives CASSPSTGGRDIQYF.